The rows below give T cell receptor beta chains drawn from one sample of a study of blood T cell repertoires in COVID-19. Libraries were prepared by immunoSEQ multiplex PCR; TCRdb keeps only in-frame clonotypes and omits some of them. The repertoire holds roughly 260,000 clones, with roughly four fifths as singletons. Sequenced: peripheral blood. The source of these receptors is a woman aged 65 to 85 with acute or convalescent COVID-19. CDR3s include the opening cysteine and the closing phenylalanine or tryptophan. Fields, in order: V gene, clone size, D gene, J gene, CDR3 protein, CDR3 DNA. D genes are given only for firm matches. Not all rows give a size; the values are once, few, many and, for expanded clones, a class.

TRBV7-2	once	TRBD1	TRBJ1-2	CASSNRPGQGRSGYTF	TGTGCCAGCAGCAATCGACCGGGACAGGGGAGGTCTGGCTACACCTTC
TRBV5-8	.	TRBD2	TRBJ2-1	CASSKLPGLEQFF	TGTGCCAGCAGCAAACTTCCGGGACTAGAGCAGTTCTTC
TRBV5-4	.	.	TRBJ2-3	CASRWAGTDTQYF	TGTGCCAGCAGGTGGGCGGGGACAGATACGCAGTATTTT
TRBV23-1	.	TRBD1	TRBJ1-2	CASRTGTGARPSYGYTF	TGCGCCAGCAGAACCGGGACAGGGGCCCGACCGAGCTATGGCTACACCTTC
TRBV5-1	.	TRBD1	TRBJ2-7	CASSLTGQVYEQYF	TGCGCCAGCAGCCTAACTGGACAGGTCTACGAGCAGTACTTC
TRBV28	.	TRBD1	TRBJ1-2	CASRTGVSPNYGYTF	TGTGCCAGCAGGACAGGGGTCTCCCCTAACTATGGCTACACCTTC
TRBV5-1	.	.	TRBJ1-1	CASSLGGLNTEAFF	TGCGCCAGCAGCTTGGGGGGGCTTAACACTGAAGCTTTCTTT
TRBV6-5	.	TRBD2	TRBJ2-2	CASPPSGVNTGELFF	TGTGCCAGCCCCCCCAGCGGGGTTAACACCGGGGAGCTGTTTTTT
TRBV10-2	.	TRBD1	TRBJ1-1	CASSGQGGTEAFF	TGCGCCAGCAGCGGACAGGGGGGGACTGAAGCTTTCTTT
TRBV5-4	once	.	TRBJ1-1	CASSLNRGLSTEAFF	TGTGCCAGCAGCCTAAACAGAGGGCTGAGCACTGAAGCTTTCTTT
TRBV6-5	.	.	TRBJ1-1	CASSFQNTEAFF	TGTGCCAGCAGTTTTCAGAACACTGAAGCTTTCTTT
TRBV2	.	TRBD1	TRBJ1-6	CASSQQGGNSPLHF	TGTGCCAGCAGCCAACAGGGGGGGAATTCACCCCTCCACTTT
TRBV18	.	TRBD1	TRBJ2-7	CASSRTGTGGYEQYF	TGTGCCAGCTCCCGAACCGGGACAGGAGGCTACGAGCAGTACTTC
TRBV5-6	.	TRBD1	TRBJ1-6	CASSLAGTGISPLHF	TGTGCCAGCAGCTTGGCGGGGACAGGAATTTCACCCCTCCACTTT
TRBV19	.	TRBD1	TRBJ1-3	CASSLLTGPGNTIYF	TGTGCCAGTAGTTTGCTGACAGGGCCTGGAAACACCATATATTTT
TRBV6-5	few	TRBD1	TRBJ1-2	CASSQGQGASGYTF	TGTGCCAGCAGTCAGGGACAGGGGGCGAGTGGCTACACCTTC